This T cell receptor (beta chain) was captured in a study of Ad26.COV2.S vaccination and SARS-CoV-2 variants. Study-wide background: The study gave Ad26.COV2.S intramuscularly, once or twice 56 days apart.

Regarding the study as a whole: People who got the vaccine or the placebo had similar non-spike TCR breadth. Post-vaccination breadth of spike-specific CD8+ and CD4+ T cell responses was reportedly substantial.

Treatment defined: around 19 received Ad26.COV2.S at low or high dose, single or two shots; about five received placebo; per-sample allocation not given. The investigators took samples on day 63 after the first vaccine or placebo injection. Note on this clone: Its cognate antigen is unknown.

Germline CDR1 is LNHNV and CDR2 is YYDKDF (reference sequence). The CDR3 sequence is 15 residues long. V lost 0 bases and J 2 bases, leaving 8 bases between the germline ends. Measured with immunoSEQ multiplex PCR; TCRdb has only the in-frame clones, and not every one. The data contain roughly 380,000 clones, over 75% of them singletons. Here the sequenced sample was peripheral blood, taken in a trial of Ad26.COV2.S vaccine versus placebo. The J gene is TRBJ1-3, the V gene TRBV15; D is ambiguous. The receptor comes from a person aged 18-60 years who received the Ad26.COV2.S COVID-19 vaccine or a placebo. The CDR3 DNA is TGTGCCACCAGCAGAGACGGAGGGCCTGGAAACACCATATATTTT. The encoded protein is CATSRDGGPGNTIYF.